This TCR beta chain was captured in a study of T cell changes during pregnancy in multiple sclerosis. Clones were read by immunoSEQ multiplex PCR, and TCRdb kept only the in-frame ones, dropping some. This sample yields about 36,000 clones, of which around 92% are seen a single time; around 0.47% belongs to the top ten. This clone appeared a few times. The CDR3 has 14 residues. V lost 5 bases and J lost 5; bases outside the gene matches: 5. Germline assignment: CDR1 MNHNS and CDR2 SASEGT. Sequencing used CD4+ T cells from peripheral blood mononuclear cells, obtained in the second trimester of pregnancy. The clonotype originates from a female donor in good health, enrolled as a control in a pregnancy study. The chain is built from TRBV6-1 and TRBJ1-4, with 7 bases identical to TRBD1. CDR3 in DNA: TGTGCCAGCAGTTCCCGGACAGGCAATGAAAAACTGTTTTTT. Translation: CASSSRTGNEKLFF.